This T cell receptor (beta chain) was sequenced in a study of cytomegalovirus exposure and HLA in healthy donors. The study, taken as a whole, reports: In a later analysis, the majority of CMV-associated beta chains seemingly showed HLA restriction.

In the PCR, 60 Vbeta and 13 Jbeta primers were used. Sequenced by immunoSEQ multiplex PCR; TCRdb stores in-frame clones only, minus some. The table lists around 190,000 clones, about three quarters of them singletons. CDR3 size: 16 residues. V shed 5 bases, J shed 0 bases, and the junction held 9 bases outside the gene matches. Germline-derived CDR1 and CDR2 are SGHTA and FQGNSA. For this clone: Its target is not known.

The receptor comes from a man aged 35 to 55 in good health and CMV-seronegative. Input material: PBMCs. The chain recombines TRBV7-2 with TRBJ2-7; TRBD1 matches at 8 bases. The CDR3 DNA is TGTGCCAGCAGCACAAGCCGGGACAGGAGCTCCTACGAGCAGTACTTC. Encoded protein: CASSTSRDRSSYEQYF. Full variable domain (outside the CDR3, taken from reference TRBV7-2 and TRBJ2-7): GAGVSQSPSNKVTEKGKDVELRCDPISGHTALYWYRQSLGQGLEFLIYFQGNSAPDKSGLPSDRFSAERTGGSVSTLTIQRTQQEDSAVYLCASSTSRDRSSYEQYFGPGTRLTVT.